This T cell receptor (beta chain) originates from a study of blood T cells in healthy people across ages. Across the study: About one barcoded beta molecule per two T cells was the capture yield of template switching.

This clonotype has more than one count but fewer than ten. This CDR3 has 13 residues. Trimming shortened V by 8 bases and J by 5 bases, and 15 bases separated the two germline ends. Together with a sample-barcoded 5' primer, a J-beta primer mix was included in a second PCR lasting about 7 to 11 cycles. Per sample, CDR3-containing paired-end reads numbered at least 2.5 million. TCRdb recomputed calls from the 5' RACE reads with MiXCR, one row per CDR3 protein. The sample yields 750,000 to 950,000 distinct CDR3 sequences, around 24% seen once. A further study also used this sample, focusing on T cells of mothers and their children. Turning to that study: Reverse transcription into cDNA received all extracted RNA, at about 1.5 ug per 15 ul.

Sequencing was performed on blood. V gene TRBV12-3 or TRBV12-4 combines with J gene TRBJ1-1; D is perhaps TRBD1 (5 bases). This TCR derives from a boy between 10 and 17 years old in good health. As DNA, the CDR3 is TGTGCCAGCCGCCTCCAGGGAGGGACTGAAGCTTTCTTT. It codes for CASRLQGGTEAFF.